This TCR beta chain was captured by sequencing in a study of early T cells in non-severe SARS-CoV-2 infection. Study details: Bulk RNA isolated from unsorted whole blood underwent sequencing; chains were not paired. Points from the study as a whole: Private and CD4 specificities were missed by VDJdb matching, skewed to anti-spike CD8.

Unique molecular identifiers were added to individual cDNA molecules. TCRdb redid the calling of the 5' RACE reads with MiXCR, one entry per CDR3 protein. Here the sample spans more than 25,000 distinct CDR3 sequences, about 4.5% being singletons. Germline V lookup: CDR1 ENHRY, CDR2 SYGVKD. Trimming stripped 0 bases from V and 5 bases from J, with 16 bases between. CDR3 length: 16 residues. This clonotype has just a few counts. Antigen specificity is unknown. The chain couples TRBV10-3 to TRBJ2-5; D call uncertain. The sequence was collected from an adult who was a healthcare worker with PCR-confirmed SARS-CoV-2 infection or an uninfected control (not recorded which). This specimen was whole blood, taken at baseline. As DNA, the CDR3 is TGTGCCATCAGTGAGTCGACGGGCTGGGGTCGGGAGACCCAGTACTTC. This codes for CAISESTGWGRETQYF.